This passage covers 23 T cell receptor beta chains from one sample sequenced in a study of neurological immune-mediated disorders. TCRdb recomputed calls from the 5' RACE reads with MiXCR, one row per CDR3 protein. Altogether 70,000 to 90,000 distinct CDR3 sequences are present, around 4.6% being singletons, with the ten largest covering about 2.4%. Material for sequencing was PBMCs. Source of these receptors: a woman in her thirties with multiple sclerosis.

This clonotype was seen only a few times. This chain joins TRBV3-1 and TRBJ2-1; 10 bases fit TRBD2. The CDR3 totals 13 residues. Germline V lookup: CDR1 LGHDT, CDR2 YNNKEL (reference sequence). V shed 4 bases, J shed 8 bases, and the junction held 2 bases outside the gene matches. CDR3 sequence reads: CASSLLAGDEQFF. The CDR3 DNA reads TGTGCCAGCAGCCTCCTAGCGGGAGATGAGCAGTTCTTC.

The chain joins TRBV27 to TRBJ1-2; TRBD1 might be the D (6 bases). The CDR3 spans 17 residues. V shed 3 bases and J shed 8 bases, with 25 bases lying between them. CDR1 is MNHEY, CDR2 SMNVEV, per germline (reference sequence). The CDR3 bases are TGTGCCAGCAGTTTTCACGCAGTTGGGGGCGCGACCGGGGGCTACACCTTC. Translated, it gives CASSFHAVGGATGGYTF.

V usage is TRBV3-1 and J usage is TRBJ2-5; 7 bases align to TRBD2. The CDR3 covers 14 residues. V gave up 5 bases and J gave up 5 bases; unmatched junction bases: 8. Germline CDR1 LGHDT, CDR2 YNNKEL (reference sequence). CDR3: CASSGSGARETQYF. The CDR3 bases are TGTGCCAGCAGCGGAAGCGGGGCCCGGGAGACCCAGTACTTC.

This clonotype appeared many times. The rearrangement links TRBV6-1 to TRBJ2-7; TRBD2 might be the D (5 bases). Germline V gene sequence: CDR1 MNHNS, CDR2 SASEGT. Trimming removed 2 bases at V and 12 bases at J, with 17 bases between. The CDR3 has 13 amino acids. CDR3 coding DNA: TGTGCCAGCAGTGAACTCAGCGGCGGAGTGCGGTACGTC. This encodes CASSELSGGVRYV.

The genes are TRBV5-6 and TRBJ1-6, with D hard to call. CDR1 and CDR2 from the germline V gene are SGHDT and YYEEEE. The CDR3 is 13 residues long. The V end was cut by 1 base, the J end by 7 bases, with 6 bases between. CDR3 DNA: TGTGCCAGCAGCTTGAGTCGGAATTCACCCCTCCACTTT. Its translation: CASSLSRNSPLHF.

Remarks on this clonotype: It may be a read error: a sequence one base away is much more abundant. The chain recombines TRBV6-2 or TRBV6-3 with TRBJ1-2, with TRBD1 matching over 7 bases. Germline assignment: CDR1 MNHEY and CDR2 SVGEGT. This CDR3 spans 11 amino acids. The CDR3 loop is CDSSYGRDRTF. The CDR3 region has the DNA TGTGACAGCAGTTACGGCCGGGACAGAACCTTC.

This clonotype was recorded a few times. A much more abundant neighbour one base away suggests this may be a read error. The rearrangement links TRBV28 to TRBJ1-5; D is undetermined. The germline gives CDR1 MDHEN, CDR2 SYDVKM. The CDR3 consists of 12 residues. Written as DNA, the CDR3 is TGTGCCAGCAGTTTACAGCACCAGCCCCAGAATTTT. This gives the protein CASSLQHQPQNF. Full variable domain (missing parts from reference TRBV28 and TRBJ1-5): DVKVTQSSRYLVKRTGEKVFLECVQDMDHENMFWYRQDPGLGLRLIYFSYDVKMKEKGDIPEGYSVSREKKERFSLILESASTNQTSMYLCASSLQHQPQNFGDGTRLSIL.

This clonotype has a count of ten or more. The rearrangement joins TRBV9 to TRBJ2-5, with D possibly being TRBD1 (6 bases). Germline CDR1 reads SGDLS; CDR2 reads YYNGEE. Trimming took 0 bases from V and 4 from J, leaving 13 bases between them. The CDR3 is made up of 15 amino acids. The CDR3 DNA reads as TGTGCCAGCAGCGTAGGGACAGTCGATCGAGAGACCCAGTACTTC. Its translation is CASSVGTVDRETQYF.

In this sample, this clonotype turned up many times. The chain uses TRBV20-1 and TRBJ1-1, with D perhaps TRBD1 (5 bases). The CDR3 is made up of 12 amino acids. The V gene's germline CDR1 is DFQATT and CDR2 SNEGSKA (reference sequence). V lost 3 bases and J 7 bases, leaving 12 bases between the germline ends. Here the CDR3 DNA reads TGCAGTGCTAGCAGCAGGGCGGGTGAAGCTTTCTTT. Protein product: CSASSRAGEAFF.

This clonotype was recorded at least ten times. CDR3 in DNA: TGCAGTGCCGCCCTCCTCAACACCGGGGAGCTGTTTTTT. Its translation is CSAALLNTGELFF. V is TRBV20-1 and J is TRBJ2-2, with D uncertain. The CDR3 is 13 amino acids. Trimming stripped 6 bases from V and 2 bases from J, with 10 bases between. Germline CDR1 reads DFQATT; CDR2 reads SNEGSKA (reference sequence).

There are many counts of this clonotype. This chain links TRBV7-6 with TRBJ1-1; the match to TRBD1 covers 7 bases. The CDR3 consists of 14 residues. Trimming cost V 2 bases and J 4 bases; bases outside gene matches: 4. Germline V gene lookup returns CDR1 SGHVS and CDR2 FNYEAQ. CDR3 DNA: TGTGCCAGCAGCTTACAGACAGGGAGCACTGAAGCTTTCTTT. Residues: CASSLQTGSTEAFF.

This clonotype appeared many times. V is TRBV5-1 and J is TRBJ1-2; 10 bases map to TRBD1. V gave up 3 bases and J gave up 8 bases; unmatched junction bases: 7. CDR1 and CDR2 from the germline V gene are SGHRS and YFSETQ. The CDR3 length is 14 residues. DNA of the CDR3: TGCGCCAGCAGCTCCGGGACAGGGGTCTACGGCTACACCTTC. It codes for CASSSGTGVYGYTF. The entire variable domain, with the rest obtained from reference TRBV5-1 and TRBJ1-2, is as follows: KAGVTQTPRYLIKTRGQQVTLSCSPISGHRSVSWYQQTPGQGLQFLFEYFSETQRNKGNFPGRFSGRQFSNSRSEMNVSTLELGDSALYLCASSSGTGVYGYTFGSGTRLTVV.

This clonotype showed up just a few times. This sequence may be a read error, since a much larger clone differs from it by one base. This sequence joins TRBV5-1 and TRBJ1-1; no firm D call. The length of the CDR3 is 12 residues. The germline CDR1 and CDR2 sequences are SGHRS and YFSETQ. The CDR3 DNA reads as TGCGACAGCAGCAATGACAAGAGCAAAGCTTTCTTT. Protein product: CDSSNDKSKAFF.

This clonotype came up a few times. The V call is TRBV7-9, the J call TRBJ1-4, with D hard to call. Trimming cost V 4 bases and J 8 bases, with 20 bases left between them. Germline loops: CDR1 SEHNR, CDR2 FQNEAQ (reference sequence). The CDR3 is 16 amino acids. The CDR3 is CASSSPTPYGNEKLFF. The CDR3 DNA follows: TGTGCCAGCAGCTCCCCGACTCCTTACGGAAACGAAAAACTGTTTTTT.

Turning to this clonotype: A read error is possible here, since a much larger clone lies one base away. This chain connects TRBV20-1 to TRBJ1-1; perhaps TRBD1 as D (5 bases). The CDR3 is made up of 13 amino acids. V shed 8 bases and J shed 1 base, with 14 bases lying between them. Germline-derived CDR1 and CDR2 are DFQATT and SNEGSKA (reference sequence). CDR3 sequence (DNA): TGCAGTCATACCGGGGCCAAGAACACTGAAGCTTTCTTT. Amino acid sequence: CSHTGAKNTEAFF.

This clonotype was observed a few times. The chain employs TRBV20-1 and TRBJ2-6; 11 bases agree with TRBD2. V lost 6 bases and J lost 0; bases outside the gene matches: 4. CDR1 and CDR2 from the germline V gene are DFQATT and SNEGSKA (reference sequence). The CDR3 spans 16 residues. The CDR3 DNA is TGCAGTGCAACCGGGACTAGCGGCTCTGGGGCCAACGTCCTGACTTTC. It encodes CSATGTSGSGANVLTF.

This clonotype has at least ten counts. The chain couples TRBV20-1 to TRBJ1-1; 8 bases align to TRBD1. This CDR3 contains 14 residues. CDR1 is DFQATT and CDR2 is SNEGSKA in the germline V gene (reference sequence). The trim removed 5 bases at V and 5 bases at J, leaving 10 bases unmatched. The DNA of the CDR3 is TGCAGTGCTCCGTTACAGGGGGTGCAAACTGAAGCTTTCTTT. It translates to CSAPLQGVQTEAFF.

This clonotype was counted ten times or more. For the CDR3, the DNA is TGCGCCAGCAGCGCGCACAGGGGGCTGGGCACTGAAGCTTTCTTT. Amino acid sequence: CASSAHRGLGTEAFF. V is TRBV5-1 and J is TRBJ1-1, with 9 positions matching TRBD1. The V gene end was trimmed by 4 bases and the J gene end by 4 bases; junction bases not matched to a gene: 8. Per germline, CDR1 SGHRS and CDR2 YFSETQ. The CDR3 totals 15 residues.

This clonotype showed up many times. This rearrangement joins TRBV5-1 to TRBJ2-5; D gene ambiguous. Germline-derived CDR1 and CDR2 are SGHRS and YFSETQ. The germline V and J ends were trimmed by 0 bases and 4 bases, with 7 bases remaining between them. The CDR3 loop spans 13 amino acids. The CDR3 DNA is TGCGCCAGCAGCTTGGAGGGTGGAGAGACCCAGTACTTC. Residues: CASSLEGGETQYF.

This sequence joins TRBV19 and TRBJ1-5; D may be TRBD1 (5 bases). The CDR3 is made up of 15 amino acids. The V and J ends lost 6 bases and 0 bases respectively, with 12 bases between them. The germline gives CDR1 LNHDA, CDR2 SQIVND (reference sequence). In DNA form, the CDR3 reads TGTGCCAGTAGATCGTACAGGTTTAGCAATCAGCCCCAGCATTTT. It yields the protein CASRSYRFSNQPQHF.

This clonotype was observed at least ten times. CDR3 amino acids: CASREDRGWGYNEQFF. CDR3 bases: TGTGCCAGCAGGGAGGACAGGGGTTGGGGATACAATGAGCAGTTCTTC. J is TRBJ2-1 and V is TRBV3-1, with 9 positions matching TRBD1. The CDR3 extends over 16 amino acids. The germline V gene encodes CDR1 LGHDT and CDR2 YNNKEL (reference sequence). The ends lost 6 bases at V and 4 bases at J; junction bases unmatched: 10.

This clonotype was seen a single time. The rearrangement links TRBV20-1 to TRBJ2-7; TRBD2 matches 9 bases. J was trimmed by 3 bases and V by 3 bases; bases with no gene match: 6. From germline, CDR1 is DFQATT and CDR2 SNEGSKA (reference sequence). CDR3 length: 14 residues. DNA of the CDR3: TGCAGTGCTAGGGTATTAGCGGGAGACTACGAGCAGTACTTC. Translated: CSARVLAGDYEQYF.

This clonotype was seen at least ten times. J is TRBJ2-5 and V is TRBV5-6; the D gene is possibly TRBD1 (6 bases). CDR1 and CDR2 from the germline V gene are SGHDT and YYEEEE. This CDR3 contains 18 residues. V dropped 2 bases and J dropped 5 bases, with 25 bases sitting between them. CDR3 sequence reads: CASSFGDSIIFRGETQYF. The CDR3 bases are TGTGCCAGCAGCTTTGGAGACTCCATTATCTTTAGGGGGGAGACCCAGTACTTC.